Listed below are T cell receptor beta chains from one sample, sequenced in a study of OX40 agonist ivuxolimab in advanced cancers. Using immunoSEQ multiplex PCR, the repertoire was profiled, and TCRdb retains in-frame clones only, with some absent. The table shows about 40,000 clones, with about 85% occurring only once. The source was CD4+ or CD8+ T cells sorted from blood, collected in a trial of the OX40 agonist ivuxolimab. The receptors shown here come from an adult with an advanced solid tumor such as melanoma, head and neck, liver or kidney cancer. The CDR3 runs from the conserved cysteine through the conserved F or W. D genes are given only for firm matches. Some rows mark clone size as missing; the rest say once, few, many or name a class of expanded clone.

CDR3 DNA: TGTGCCAGCAGCTTAACTAGCGGGGGGGGAGATACGCAGTATTTT; CDR3 protein: CASSLTSGGGDTQYF; D gene: TRBD2; V gene: TRBV7-7; clone size: once; J gene: TRBJ2-3
CDR3 DNA: TGTGCCAGCAGCCCCCGGGACTACGGAACCGGGGAGCTGTTTTTT; CDR3 protein: CASSPRDYGTGELFF; D gene: TRBD2; V gene: TRBV14; clone size: once; J gene: TRBJ2-2
CDR3 DNA: TGCGCCAGCCGGCTAGAGGCCCCCTACGAGCAGTACTTC; CDR3 protein: CASRLEAPYEQYF; D gene: .; V gene: TRBV5-1; clone size: .; J gene: TRBJ2-7
CDR3 DNA: TGTGCCAGCAGCTTTGATATTCCGGGGTGGTCGGGTGGCTACACCTTC; CDR3 protein: CASSFDIPGWSGGYTF; D gene: .; V gene: TRBV7-2; clone size: .; J gene: TRBJ1-2
CDR3 DNA: TGTGCCAGCAGCTTAGATCAGGACCACTCTGGGGCCAACGTCCTGACTTTC; CDR3 protein: CASSLDQDHSGANVLTF; D gene: .; V gene: TRBV7-6; clone size: .; J gene: TRBJ2-6
CDR3 DNA: TGTGCCAGCAGTTTATCGTCCGGGACAGGGGGCCACTATGGCTACACCTTC; CDR3 protein: CASSLSSGTGGHYGYTF; D gene: TRBD1; V gene: TRBV27; clone size: .; J gene: TRBJ1-2
CDR3 DNA: TGTGCCAGCAGCCGGGCGGGACAAGTCTCCTACGAGCAGTACTTC; CDR3 protein: CASSRAGQVSYEQYF; D gene: .; V gene: TRBV2; clone size: once; J gene: TRBJ2-7
CDR3 DNA: TGTGCCAGCAGCCAATTTCGGGTTGGGGACATTCAGTACTTC; CDR3 protein: CASSQFRVGDIQYF; D gene: .; V gene: TRBV14; clone size: .; J gene: TRBJ2-4
CDR3 DNA: TGTGCCAGCAGCGCGCCCAGGATGGTACAGGGGCCCAAAACTGGCTACGAGCAGTACTTC; CDR3 protein: CASSAPRMVQGPKTGYEQYF; D gene: TRBD1; V gene: TRBV7-8; clone size: .; J gene: TRBJ2-7
CDR3 DNA: TGTGCCAGCAGTGACGGGACAGTCGTCAACTATGGCTACACCTTC; CDR3 protein: CASSDGTVVNYGYTF; D gene: TRBD1; V gene: TRBV13; clone size: once; J gene: TRBJ1-2
CDR3 DNA: TGTGCCAGCAGTCCCCGCGCTCACAGGGCCCAGCCCGGGGAGCTGTTTTTT; CDR3 protein: CASSPRAHRAQPGELFF; D gene: .; V gene: TRBV6-9; clone size: few; J gene: TRBJ2-2
CDR3 DNA: TGTGCCAGTAGTATGGGGGCAGGGGCCTACGAGCAGTACTTC; CDR3 protein: CASSMGAGAYEQYF; D gene: .; V gene: TRBV19; clone size: .; J gene: TRBJ2-7
CDR3 DNA: TGCGCCAGCAGCTTGGAGGGGTGGGCCTACGAGCAGTACTTC; CDR3 protein: CASSLEGWAYEQYF; D gene: .; V gene: TRBV5-1; clone size: .; J gene: TRBJ2-7
CDR3 DNA: TGTGCCAGCAGCCCCCAGGGGTCCCTTTATGGCTACACCTTC; CDR3 protein: CASSPQGSLYGYTF; D gene: .; V gene: TRBV5-6; clone size: .; J gene: TRBJ1-2
CDR3 DNA: TGTGCCAGCAGCCCCAAAGCGGGAAGAAACACCGGGGAGCTGTTTTTT; CDR3 protein: CASSPKAGRNTGELFF; D gene: TRBD2; V gene: TRBV9; clone size: .; J gene: TRBJ2-2
CDR3 DNA: TGTGCCAGCAGTTACTCGCCCCCCCCGGGCTACGAGCAGTACTTC; CDR3 protein: CASSYSPPPGYEQYF; D gene: .; V gene: TRBV6-5; clone size: .; J gene: TRBJ2-7
CDR3 DNA: TGTGCCAGCAGTTTGGTACCGGGATTGAGTTACGAGCAGTACTTC; CDR3 protein: CASSLVPGLSYEQYF; D gene: .; V gene: TRBV27; clone size: .; J gene: TRBJ2-7
CDR3 DNA: TGCAGCGTTGGATTTAACGCTGAAGCTTTCTTT; CDR3 protein: CSVGFNAEAFF; D gene: .; V gene: TRBV29-1; clone size: few; J gene: TRBJ1-1
CDR3 DNA: TGTGCCAGCAGTTCATCAGGGAGCGGCTACACCTTC; CDR3 protein: CASSSSGSGYTF; D gene: .; V gene: TRBV27; clone size: .; J gene: TRBJ1-2
CDR3 DNA: TGTGCCAGCAGCGCCCCGGGGACTAGCGGGAGGGCCGCCTACAATGAGCAGTTCTTC; CDR3 protein: CASSAPGTSGRAAYNEQFF; D gene: TRBD2; V gene: TRBV11-2; clone size: .; J gene: TRBJ2-1
CDR3 DNA: TGTGCCAGCAGCACACCAAGGACTAGCGGGGGAAACCTCTATGAGCAGTTCTTC; CDR3 protein: CASSTPRTSGGNLYEQFF; D gene: TRBD2; V gene: TRBV9; clone size: .; J gene: TRBJ2-1
CDR3 DNA: TGTGCCAGCAGCGATTTAGCGGGTTACCAAAATGAGCAGTTCTTC; CDR3 protein: CASSDLAGYQNEQFF; D gene: TRBD2; V gene: TRBV7-9; clone size: medium-sized; J gene: TRBJ2-1
CDR3 DNA: TGCAGTTTTACGGGACGTCGCCCCTACACCATATATTTT; CDR3 protein: CSFTGRRPYTIYF; D gene: .; V gene: TRBV29-1; clone size: .; J gene: TRBJ1-3
CDR3 DNA: TGTGCCACCAGGGGGACAGAGCCCGTCTACAATGAGCAGTTCTTC; CDR3 protein: CATRGTEPVYNEQFF; D gene: TRBD1; V gene: TRBV15; clone size: .; J gene: TRBJ2-1
CDR3 DNA: TGCGCCAGCAGCTTCCCCTCTACGGGGAACGGAGCCGGGGAGCTGTTTTTT; CDR3 protein: CASSFPSTGNGAGELFF; D gene: .; V gene: TRBV5-1; clone size: once; J gene: TRBJ2-2
CDR3 DNA: TGTGCCAGCTCCCCCGGACAGGGGGAAGGATACGAGCAGTACTTC; CDR3 protein: CASSPGQGEGYEQYF; D gene: TRBD1; V gene: TRBV9; clone size: .; J gene: TRBJ2-7
CDR3 DNA: TGCGCCAGCAGCCAAGAGTGGACTAGCGGGGGGAGCTCCTACGAGCAGTACTTC; CDR3 protein: CASSQEWTSGGSSYEQYF; D gene: TRBD2; V gene: TRBV4-3; clone size: .; J gene: TRBJ2-7
CDR3 DNA: TGCGCCAGCAGCTTGGTTAGTTACACTGAAGCTTTCTTT; CDR3 protein: CASSLVSYTEAFF; D gene: .; V gene: TRBV5-1; clone size: large; J gene: TRBJ1-1
CDR3 DNA: TGCAGTGCTAGAGATTTGGGACTAGTATTCTTC; CDR3 protein: CSARDLGLVFF; D gene: TRBD2; V gene: TRBV20-1; clone size: .; J gene: TRBJ2-1
CDR3 DNA: TGTGCCAGCTCACCCGAGTCGGCAGGGAGTCAGCCCCAGCATTTT; CDR3 protein: CASSPESAGSQPQHF; D gene: .; V gene: TRBV18; clone size: .; J gene: TRBJ1-5
CDR3 DNA: TGTGCCAGCAGCGACCGGGGGCGCCTCTACAATGAGCAGTTCTTC; CDR3 protein: CASSDRGRLYNEQFF; D gene: .; V gene: TRBV7-9; clone size: .; J gene: TRBJ2-1
CDR3 DNA: TGCGCCAGCAGCCCGAAAGGCTTAGGAGGCCAAGAGACCCAGTACTTC; CDR3 protein: CASSPKGLGGQETQYF; D gene: .; V gene: TRBV4-1; clone size: .; J gene: TRBJ2-5
CDR3 DNA: TGTGCCAGCAGCTTAGATGGTCCGGGGAGAGGCGAGCAGTACTTC; CDR3 protein: CASSLDGPGRGEQYF; D gene: .; V gene: TRBV11-3; clone size: .; J gene: TRBJ2-7
CDR3 DNA: TGTGCCAGCAGCATTTCCGGACAGGTACTGGGAAACACCATATATTTT; CDR3 protein: CASSISGQVLGNTIYF; D gene: TRBD1; V gene: TRBV5-6; clone size: .; J gene: TRBJ1-3
CDR3 DNA: TGCAGCTCTCGCGGGCAAGGAAGCACTGAAGCTTTCTTT; CDR3 protein: CSSRGQGSTEAFF; D gene: .; V gene: TRBV29-1; clone size: .; J gene: TRBJ1-1
CDR3 DNA: TGTGCCATCAGTGAGTCGACGAAGGGCTATGGCTACACCTTC; CDR3 protein: CAISESTKGYGYTF; D gene: .; V gene: TRBV10-3; clone size: .; J gene: TRBJ1-2
CDR3 DNA: TGTGCCAGCAGTCGGGACAGGGGTTGGAGCTATGGCTACACCTTC; CDR3 protein: CASSRDRGWSYGYTF; D gene: TRBD1; V gene: TRBV6-6; clone size: once; J gene: TRBJ1-2
CDR3 DNA: TGTGCCAGCAGGTTAGGTTTCGCGACAGGGGACGAGCAGTACTTC; CDR3 protein: CASRLGFATGDEQYF; D gene: TRBD1; V gene: TRBV7-9; clone size: .; J gene: TRBJ2-7
CDR3 DNA: TGCGCCAGCAGCCAAACAGGGATAAGCACAGATACGCAGTATTTT; CDR3 protein: CASSQTGISTDTQYF; D gene: .; V gene: TRBV4-3; clone size: .; J gene: TRBJ2-3
CDR3 DNA: TGCGCCAGCAGCTTGCGGACAGGGGATCACGAGCAGTACTTC; CDR3 protein: CASSLRTGDHEQYF; D gene: TRBD1; V gene: TRBV5-1; clone size: .; J gene: TRBJ2-7